The subject of this entry is one T cell receptor beta chain. Its antigen remains unknown. The record originates from a study of cytomegalovirus exposure and HLA in healthy donors. The study's findings and limits: In a later analysis, across HLA loci, associated TCR counts were highest for DRB1, lowest for HLA-C.

This CDR3 has 15 residues. The V gene's germline CDR1 is SGHNT and CDR2 YYREEE (reference sequence). Unmatched junction bases numbered 12, after V lost 5 bases and J lost 9 bases. The PCR had 60 Vbeta and 13 Jbeta primers. Clones were sequenced by immunoSEQ multiplex PCR, and TCRdb holds only the in-frame ones, with some missing. Found here are approximately 160,000 clones, about 77% of them singletons; the top ten hold about 7.9%. The receptor's source is a male donor in good health and CMV-seropositive. What was sequenced was PBMCs. The rearrangement links TRBV5-4 to TRBJ2-1, with 9 bases that match TRBD2. For the CDR3, the DNA is TGTGCCAGCAGTCCATCCAGGACTAGCGACAGTGAGCAGTTCTTC. Its translation: CASSPSRTSDSEQFF.